The rows below give T cell receptor beta chains drawn from one sample of a study of post-analysis software for immune sequencing data. Each CDR3 protein is one row after TCRdb ran MiXCR on the PCR reads. This sample has about 380,000 distinct CDR3 sequences, with around 33% found just once. Sequencing input: blood. Receptors originate from a girl aged 5 to 17 with multiple sclerosis. The CDR3 runs from the conserved cysteine through the conserved F or W. A D gene is named only where the DNA matches it firmly. Only part of the rows carry a size: once, few, many, or a class if the clone is expanded.

D: .; J: TRBJ2-5; length: 15; size: few; V: TRBV20-1; DNA: TGCAGTGCTAGAGTTGGGACTTCAACTCAAGAGACCCAGTACTTC; CDR3: CSARVGTSTQETQYF
D: .; J: TRBJ2-2; length: 14; size: once; V: TRBV3-1; DNA: TGTGCCAGCAGCCAACTTTCCGGACCGTCGAGGATGTTTTTT; CDR3: CASSQLSGPSRMFF
D: .; J: TRBJ1-1; length: 13; size: .; V: TRBV6-1; DNA: TGTGCCAGCAGTGAAGCGCCGGCAGGAAAAGCTTTCTTT; CDR3: CASSEAPAGKAFF
D: .; J: TRBJ2-7; length: 14; size: .; V: TRBV11-2; DNA: TGTGCCAGCAGCTCTCTCCTAAACCCCTACGAGAAGTACTTC; CDR3: CASSSLLNPYEKYF
D: TRBD2; J: TRBJ2-3; length: 13; size: .; V: TRBV2; DNA: TGTGCCAGCAGTGAGCGGGGGTGGCATACGCAGTATTTT; CDR3: CASSERGWHTQYF
D: .; J: TRBJ2-1; length: 13; size: .; V: TRBV2; DNA: TGTGCCAGCACCAGCGGACCTCACAATGAGCAGTTCTTC; CDR3: CASTSGPHNEQFF
D: TRBD1; J: TRBJ2-3; length: 17; size: few; V: TRBV7-6; DNA: TGTGCCAGCAGCCCGGACAGGGGCGAACCTAGCACAGATACGCAGTATTTT; CDR3: CASSPDRGEPSTDTQYF
D: .; J: TRBJ2-6; length: 17; size: few; V: TRBV11-2; DNA: TGTGCCAGCAGCGACGGCGGAGTACACTCTGCCGCCAACGTCCAGACTTTC; CDR3: CASSDGGVHSAANVQTF
D: .; J: TRBJ2-7; length: 13; size: .; V: TRBV7-2; DNA: TGTGCCAGCAGCTTGCAGGAGGGCCTCGAGCAGTACTTC; CDR3: CASSLQEGLEQYF
D: TRBD1; J: TRBJ2-1; length: 16; size: few; V: TRBV4-1; DNA: TGCGCCAGCAGCCAAGACGGGACAGGGCCCTACAATGAGCAGTTCTTC; CDR3: CASSQDGTGPYNEQFF
D: .; J: TRBJ2-7; length: 14; size: few; V: TRBV9; DNA: TGTGCCAGCAGTTCAGGGACCCCTTCCTACGAGCAGTACTTC; CDR3: CASSSGTPSYEQYF
D: TRBD1; J: TRBJ1-5; length: 15; size: many; V: TRBV7-6; DNA: TGTGCCAGCAGCCAAGGACAGGGGGGAGGGCAGCCCCAGCATTTT; CDR3: CASSQGQGGGQPQHF
D: .; J: TRBJ2-5; length: 15; size: .; V: TRBV14; DNA: TGTGCCAGCAGCCAAGTAAAGGAGGGAGGAGAGACCCAGTACTTC; CDR3: CASSQVKEGGETQYF
D: TRBD2; J: TRBJ2-1; length: 17; size: .; V: TRBV7-9; DNA: TGTGCCAGCAGCTACGTGGTAGCGGGGGACTCTAACAATGAGCAGTTCTTC; CDR3: CASSYVVAGDSNNEQFF
D: .; J: TRBJ2-1; length: 13; size: .; V: TRBV27; DNA: TGTGCCAGCAGTTTATCCCCGGGATTTGAGCAGTTCTTC; CDR3: CASSLSPGFEQFF
D: .; J: TRBJ1-6; length: 13; size: .; V: TRBV5-1; DNA: TGCGCCAGCAGCTTGGACCAGAATTCACCCCTCCACTTT; CDR3: CASSLDQNSPLHF
D: TRBD2; J: TRBJ2-7; length: 13; size: .; V: TRBV5-1; DNA: TGCGCCAGCGCCCGGACTAGCGGCGACGAGCAGTACTTC; CDR3: CASARTSGDEQYF
D: .; J: TRBJ1-1; length: 15; size: .; V: TRBV5-5; DNA: TGTGCCAGCAGCCCACGGGGGACCGAGGGCACTGAAGCTTTCTTT; CDR3: CASSPRGTEGTEAFF
D: .; J: TRBJ2-5; length: 16; size: .; V: TRBV6-4; DNA: TGTGCCAGCAGCTCAGGGGACGCGAGTAACAGAGAGACCCAGTACTTC; CDR3: CASSSGDASNRETQYF
D: .; J: TRBJ2-3; length: 15; size: many; V: TRBV12-3/TRBV12-4; DNA: TGTGCCAGCAGTCCTCCGACAGCCTACACAGATACGCAGTATTTT; CDR3: CASSPPTAYTDTQYF
D: TRBD1; J: TRBJ2-3; length: 16; size: .; V: TRBV5-1; DNA: TGCGCCAGCAGCTTGCAAGGGGGCGGGCCAGCAGATACGCAGTATTTT; CDR3: CASSLQGGGPADTQYF
D: TRBD1; J: TRBJ1-1; length: 13; size: .; V: TRBV29-1; DNA: TGCAGCGTTGAAAATCCAGGGGGAACTGAAGCTTTCTTT; CDR3: CSVENPGGTEAFF
D: .; J: TRBJ1-4; length: 14; size: .; V: TRBV7-8; DNA: TGTGCCAGCAGCTTCCGGGACCCGTCCGGAAAACTGTTTTTT; CDR3: CASSFRDPSGKLFF
D: .; J: TRBJ2-2; length: 15; size: few; V: TRBV12-3/TRBV12-4; DNA: TGTGCCAGCAGCCCAGGGGCAGGGTCTACCGGGGAGCTGTTTTTT; CDR3: CASSPGAGSTGELFF
D: .; J: TRBJ1-2; length: 13; size: .; V: TRBV6-5; DNA: TGTGCCAGCAGTTTCAGATCGGTTGGCGGCTACACCTTC; CDR3: CASSFRSVGGYTF